This T cell receptor beta chain was captured by sequencing in a study of tumor-infiltrating lymphocytes in primary liver carcinoma. Overall study: Aged between 30 and 69 years, the patients were men and women.

Study-wide results and limits: Paired tumor-adjacent and tumor-blood samples overlapped less than tumor region pairs did. Tumors carried a top-250-clone fraction significantly exceeding that of blood (p = 0.039).

CDR1 MNHNY and CDR2 SVGAGI come from the germline V gene (reference sequence). CDR3 length: 18 residues. Making TCR beta cDNA involved around 520 ng total RNA and a constant-region primer. Employing slightly modified ARM-PCR, three nested multiplex PCR rounds were run, and these gave rise to the TCR beta libraries. Each of the first two PCR rounds ran approximately 9 cycles with TRBV1-TRBV30 forward and C-beta reverse primers. One entry per CDR3 protein results from TCRdb running MiXCR on the multiplex PCR reads. The table includes 120,000 or so distinct CDR3 sequences, about 59% detected once. Taking roughly 18-32 mg of unsorted bulk tissue, the authors co-extracted RNA and DNA. Every one of the tumor samples had a viable tumor cell content above 75%. Points on this clonotype: Its antigen is not known. One end of the junction does not line up with germline, which may come from a read error.

The clonotype originates from a woman between 55 and 75 years old with primary liver carcinoma and hepatitis B virus infection. The specimen was liver tumor tissue from sampling region 1. Subset in this sample: tumor region T1, superior pole. The chain couples TRBV6-6 to TRBJ1-3; perhaps TRBD1 as D (5 bases). The DNA of the CDR3 is TGTGCCAACAGTTGGGAGAGGGGCGTTGAAACCATCGGAAACACCATATATTTT. Residues: CANSWERGVETIGNTIYF.